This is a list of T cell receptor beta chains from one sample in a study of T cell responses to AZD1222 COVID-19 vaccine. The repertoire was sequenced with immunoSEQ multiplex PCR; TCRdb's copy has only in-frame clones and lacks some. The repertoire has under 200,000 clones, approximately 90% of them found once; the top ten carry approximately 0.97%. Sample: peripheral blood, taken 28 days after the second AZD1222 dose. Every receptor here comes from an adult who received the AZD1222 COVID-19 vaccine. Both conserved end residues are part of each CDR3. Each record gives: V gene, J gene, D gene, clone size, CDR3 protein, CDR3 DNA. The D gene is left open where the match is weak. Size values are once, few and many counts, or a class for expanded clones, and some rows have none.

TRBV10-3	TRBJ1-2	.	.	CAISPTSKGRGYTF	TGTGCCATCAGTCCTACATCGAAGGGCCGTGGCTACACCTTC
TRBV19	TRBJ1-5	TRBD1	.	CASSIDRDRDPNQPQHF	TGTGCCAGTAGTATAGACCGGGACAGGGATCCCAATCAGCCCCAGCATTTT
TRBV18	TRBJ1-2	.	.	CASSPLGAAYGYTF	TGTGCCAGCTCACCGTTAGGGGCAGCTTATGGCTACACCTTC
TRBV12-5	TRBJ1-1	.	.	CASGDLGYSEAFF	TGTGCTAGTGGGGACCTTGGCTACTCTGAAGCTTTCTTT
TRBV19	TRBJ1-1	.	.	CASSIDLAGRDTEAFF	TGTGCCAGTAGTATAGATCTCGCAGGAAGGGACACTGAAGCTTTCTTT
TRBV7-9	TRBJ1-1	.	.	CASSPQAMNTEAFF	TGTGCCAGCAGCCCGCAGGCTATGAACACTGAAGCTTTCTTT
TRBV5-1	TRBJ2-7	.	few	CASSLDVAFEQYF	TGCGCCAGCAGCTTGGACGTGGCATTCGAGCAGTACTTC
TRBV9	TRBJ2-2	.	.	CASSVSPGGTGELFF	TGTGCCAGCAGCGTATCCCCCGGGGGAACCGGGGAGCTGTTTTTT
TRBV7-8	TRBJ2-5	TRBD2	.	CASSPWRLAETQYF	TGTGCCAGCAGCCCCTGGCGACTAGCGGAGACCCAGTACTTC
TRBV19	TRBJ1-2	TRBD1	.	CASDDRGYETDYGYTF	TGTGCCAGTGATGACAGGGGATATGAAACGGACTATGGCTACACCTTC
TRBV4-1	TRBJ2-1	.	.	CASSQQAGSSYNEQFF	TGCGCCAGCAGCCAGCAGGCCGGAAGCTCCTACAATGAGCAGTTCTTC
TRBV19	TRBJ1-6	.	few	CASSQQLSSYNSPLHF	TGTGCCAGTAGTCAACAGCTGAGCTCCTATAATTCACCCCTCCACTTT
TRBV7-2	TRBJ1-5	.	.	CASSLMGGDQPQHF	TGTGCCAGCAGCTTAATGGGGGGGGATCAGCCCCAGCATTTT